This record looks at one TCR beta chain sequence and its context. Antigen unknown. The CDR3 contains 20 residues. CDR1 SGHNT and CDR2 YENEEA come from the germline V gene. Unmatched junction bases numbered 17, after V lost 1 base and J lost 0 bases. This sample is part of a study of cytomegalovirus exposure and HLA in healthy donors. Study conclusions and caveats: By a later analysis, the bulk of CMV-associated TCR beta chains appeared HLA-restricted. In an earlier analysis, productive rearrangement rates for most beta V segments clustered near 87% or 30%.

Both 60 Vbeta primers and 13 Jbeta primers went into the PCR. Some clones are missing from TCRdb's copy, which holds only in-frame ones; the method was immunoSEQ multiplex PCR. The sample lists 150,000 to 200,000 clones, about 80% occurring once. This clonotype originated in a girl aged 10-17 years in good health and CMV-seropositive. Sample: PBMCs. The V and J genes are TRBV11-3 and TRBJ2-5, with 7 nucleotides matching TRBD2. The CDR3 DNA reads TGTGCCAGCAGCTTAGGGAAGGGACTACGGGGCATACGGCACCAAGAGACCCAGTACTTC. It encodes CASSLGKGLRGIRHQETQYF.